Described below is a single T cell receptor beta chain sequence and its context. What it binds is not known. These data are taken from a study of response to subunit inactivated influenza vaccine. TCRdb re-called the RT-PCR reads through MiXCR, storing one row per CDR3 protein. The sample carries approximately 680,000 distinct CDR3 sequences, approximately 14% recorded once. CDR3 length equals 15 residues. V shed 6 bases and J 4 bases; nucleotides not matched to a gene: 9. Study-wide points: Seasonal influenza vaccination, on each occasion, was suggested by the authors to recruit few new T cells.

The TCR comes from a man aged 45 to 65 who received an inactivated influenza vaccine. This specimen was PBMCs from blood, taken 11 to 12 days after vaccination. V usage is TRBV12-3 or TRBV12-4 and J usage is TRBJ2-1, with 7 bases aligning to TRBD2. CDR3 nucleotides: TGTGCCAGCAGGATCGGGGCTAGCGGATACAATGAGCAGTTCTTC. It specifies CASRIGASGYNEQFF.